This record covers a single T cell receptor (beta chain). This specimen comes from a study of blood T cell repertoires in COVID-19. Study as a whole: Nucleic acid was either cDNA or gDNA, and it came from T cells, B-cell-depleted T cells, or PBMCs.

TCRdb's copy holds only in-frame clones and misses some; the assay was immunoSEQ multiplex PCR. Altogether approximately 150,000 clones are present, about 85% being singletons, with the ten largest covering around 5.1%. What was sequenced was PBMCs or T cells enriched from blood (not recorded which). The clonotype originates from a woman in her thirties or forties with acute COVID-19.

This CDR3 reads CASSIGRQGARNTGELFF. The CDR3 DNA follows: TGTGCCAGTAGTATAGGTAGACAGGGGGCTCGCAACACCGGGGAGCTGTTTTTT. The chain combines TRBV19 with TRBJ2-2; 10 bases are a match to TRBD1. This CDR3 contains 18 residues. Germline-derived CDR1 and CDR2 are LNHDA and SQIVND (reference sequence). V lost 1 base to trimming and J lost 2 bases; unmatched junction nucleotides: 7.